These 12 T cell receptor beta chains share one sample of origin, sequenced in a study of blood T cells in healthy people across ages. For the second PCR, which ran for 7 to 11 cycles, a sample-barcoded 5' primer and a J-beta primer mix were used. TCRdb reprocessed the 5' RACE reads via MiXCR and lists one record per CDR3 protein. The sample consists of about a million distinct CDR3 sequences, approximately 49% of them appearing once. The source material was blood. These TCRs come from a man younger than 45 in good health.

The gene calls are TRBV7-2 and TRBJ2-2; D ambiguous. Looked up from germline, CDR1 is SGHTA and CDR2 is FQGNSA. The CDR3 sequence is 15 residues long. Trimming removed 5 bases at V and 3 bases at J, with 13 bases between. CDR3: CASSQGRSDTGELFF. CDR3 coding DNA: TGTGCCAGCAGCCAAGGTCGCTCTGACACCGGGGAGCTGTTTTTT.

The chain uses TRBV9 and TRBJ1-6; no firm D call. Trimming cost V 7 bases and J 8 bases, with 13 bases left between them. The CDR3 contains 13 residues. Germline assignment: CDR1 SGDLS and CDR2 YYNGEE. CDR3 bases: TGTGCCAGCGGTAGGGAGGAATATTCACCCCTCCACTTT. Protein product: CASGREEYSPLHF.

Many counts were recorded for this clonotype. The chain has TRBV2 and TRBJ2-1, with 10 bases identical to TRBD2. Germline assignment: CDR1 SNHLY and CDR2 FYNNEI. With 4 bases clipped from V and 6 bases from J, the junction kept 0 bases outside the gene matches. This CDR3 comprises 13 residues. The CDR3, as DNA: TGTGCCAGCAGTGGGACTAGCGGCAATGAGCAGTTCTTC. Translated: CASSGTSGNEQFF.

CDR3 loop: CASSLLASADTQYF. The CDR3 nucleotides read TGTGCCAGCAGTTTACTTGCTTCGGCAGATACGCAGTATTTT. The V call is TRBV27, the J call TRBJ2-3; D gene uncertain. The V end was cut by 2 bases, the J end by 4 bases, with 10 bases between. CDR3 length: 14 residues. Germline V gene data show CDR1 as MNHEY and CDR2 as SMNVEV (reference sequence).

The rearrangement links TRBV6-5 to TRBJ2-5; the D is unclear. Germline assignment: CDR1 MNHEY and CDR2 SVGAGI. The CDR3 runs 15 residues. V was shortened by 0 bases and J by 5 bases, with 13 bases between the two germline ends. The CDR3 DNA reads as TGTGCCAGCAGTTACTCGCTCGGTAGATCGGAGACCCAGTACTTC. This translates into CASSYSLGRSETQYF.

V usage is TRBV20-1 and J usage is TRBJ2-2; D is undetermined. Germline V CDR1 and CDR2: DFQATT, SNEGSKA (reference sequence). V gave up 0 bases and J gave up 0 bases, with 11 bases separating them. The CDR3 loop spans 16 amino acids. The chain's CDR3 is CSAREVTRPNTGELFF. The CDR3 DNA sequence: TGCAGTGCTAGAGAGGTGACACGTCCGAACACCGGGGAGCTGTTTTTT.

This clonotype was seen more than once but under ten times. V is TRBV20-1 and J is TRBJ2-1; 7 bases align to TRBD2. CDR1 and CDR2 (germline): DFQATT, SNEGSKA (reference sequence). After removal of 1 base from V and 7 bases from J, the junction contained 10 bases not matched to a gene. This CDR3 has 15 residues. CDR3: CSARGQWDYQNEQFF. The CDR3 DNA sequence: TGCAGTGCTAGAGGACAATGGGACTACCAGAATGAGCAGTTCTTC.

V is TRBV29-1 and J is TRBJ2-2; D uncertain. Germline CDR1 is SQVTM and CDR2 is ANQGSEA. This CDR3 is built from 12 residues. Trimming removed 5 bases at V and 5 bases at J, with 9 bases between. DNA for the CDR3: TGCAGCGTTCCCAAAAAGACCGGGGAGCTGTTTTTT. Protein sequence: CSVPKKTGELFF.

V is TRBV20-1 and J is TRBJ2-6; TRBD1 matches 8 bases. The CDR3 contains 15 residues. Germline lookup yields CDR1 DFQATT and CDR2 SNEGSKA (reference sequence). The ends lost 3 bases at V and 0 bases at J; junction bases unmatched: 1. The CDR3 region has the DNA TGCAGTGCTAGGACAGGGGCCTCTGGGGCCAACGTCCTGACTTTC. Its translation: CSARTGASGANVLTF.

This clonotype appeared a single time. This chain links TRBV29-1 with TRBJ2-1; D may match TRBD1 or TRBD2 (6 bases each). The J call may be in error: the DNA end matches TRBJ2-7 better. The V gene's germline CDR1 is SQVTM and CDR2 ANQGSEA. This CDR3 comprises 14 residues. The CDR3 here is CSVEPGAGYNEQYF. In nucleotides, the CDR3 is TGCAGCGTTGAACCGGGGGCTGGCTACAATGAGCAGTACTTC.

This clonotype was seen many times. V usage is TRBV6-2 or TRBV6-3 and J usage is TRBJ2-5; possible D gene TRBD2, 5 bases. CDR3 length equals 18 residues. With 0 bases removed from V and 2 bases from J, the gap between germline ends came to 19 bases. Germline assignment: CDR1 MNHEY and CDR2 SVGEGT. CDR3 DNA sequence: TGTGCCAGCAGTTACTCGAAAGGAGAGCGGACTTTACAAGAGACCCAGTACTTC. The encoded protein is CASSYSKGERTLQETQYF.

The chain links TRBV20-1 to TRBJ2-6; D gene ambiguous. The germline V and J ends were trimmed by 5 bases and 4 bases, with 12 bases remaining between them. The germline V gene encodes CDR1 DFQATT and CDR2 SNEGSKA (reference sequence). CDR3 length equals 14 residues. Here the CDR3 DNA reads TGCAGTGCTCCTGACACGACGGGGGCCAACGTCCTGACTTTC. Encoded protein: CSAPDTTGANVLTF.